This entry lists 26 T cell receptor beta chains sequenced from one sample in a study of blood T cell repertoires in COVID-19. Measured with immunoSEQ multiplex PCR; TCRdb has only the in-frame clones, and not every one. This table holds under 200,000 clones, around 81% found once. The sequenced material came from peripheral blood. The receptor set was obtained from a man aged 70 or older with active or convalescent COVID-19.

This chain joins TRBV15 and TRBJ2-4; a possible D gene is TRBD1 (6 bases). V was pared by 1 base and J by 0 bases, with 16 bases between. The germline V gene has CDR1 LNHNV and CDR2 YYDKDF (reference sequence). CDR3 length: 18 amino acids. The CDR3 DNA sequence: TGTGCCACCAGCAGAGCAACTTTGACAGGACTAGCCAAAAACATTCAGTACTTC. Its translation is CATSRATLTGLAKNIQYF.

The chain couples TRBV7-6 to TRBJ2-7, with 7 nucleotides matching TRBD1. This CDR3 contains 15 residues. Trimming removed 5 bases from V and 4 bases from J; junction bases left unmatched: 11. Germline V gene data show CDR1 as SGHVS and CDR2 as FNYEAQ. The CDR3 reads CASSARQGTGYEQYF. CDR3 nucleotide sequence: TGTGCCAGCAGCGCTCGACAGGGAACGGGTTACGAGCAGTACTTC.

The chain carries TRBV4-3 and TRBJ2-2; no firm D call. The CDR3 totals 15 residues. Trimming shortened V by 0 bases and J by 3 bases, and 8 bases separated the two germline ends. Germline V gene data show CDR1 as LGHNA and CDR2 as YSLEER. This CDR3 is CASSQDNSHTGELFF. Written as DNA, the CDR3 is TGCGCCAGCAGCCAAGATAACAGCCACACCGGGGAGCTGTTTTTT.

This clone was counted a single time. This chain joins TRBV18 and TRBJ2-1, with D unresolved. The CDR3 contains 13 residues. Trimming removed 5 bases at V and 8 bases at J, with 13 bases between. In germline, CDR1 is KGHSH, CDR2 LQKENI. CDR3 in DNA: TGTGCCAGCTCAACACGGCTCCTCCATGAGCAGTTCTTC. Residues: CASSTRLLHEQFF.

The rearrangement joins TRBV27 to TRBJ2-1; 8 bases agree with TRBD1. CDR3 length equals 15 residues. The germline V gene encodes CDR1 MNHEY and CDR2 SMNVEV (reference sequence). After removal of 3 bases from V and 3 bases from J, the junction contained 4 bases not matched to a gene. The CDR3 here is CASSFPTGGYNEQFF. CDR3 nucleotides: TGTGCCAGCAGTTTCCCCACAGGGGGCTACAATGAGCAGTTCTTC.

The gene calls are TRBV5-1 and TRBJ2-5, with D possibly being TRBD2 (5 bases). CDR1 and CDR2 from the germline V gene are SGHRS and YFSETQ. This CDR3 has 14 amino acids. V shed 2 bases and J shed 2 bases, with 10 bases lying between them. The CDR3 region is CASSLYGEQETQYF. The DNA of the CDR3 is TGCGCCAGCAGCTTATACGGGGAGCAAGAGACCCAGTACTTC.

This clone was seen a single time. The chain employs TRBV7-2 and TRBJ2-5, with 10 bases matching TRBD1. CDR1 is SGHTA, CDR2 FQGNSA, per germline. The CDR3 runs to 17 residues. With V trimmed by 1 base and J by 7 bases, 12 bases remained unmatched. The DNA for the CDR3 is TGTGCCAGCAGCTTAGTCTCCCGGGACAGGGGTCCTGGGACCCAGTACTTC. This sequence encodes CASSLVSRDRGPGTQYF.

The V gene is TRBV5-1, the J gene TRBJ1-1; 9 bases map to TRBD1. Unmatched junction bases numbered 3, after V lost 3 bases and J lost 3 bases. This CDR3 is built from 14 residues. Germline V gene data show CDR1 as SGHRS and CDR2 as YFSETQ. Written as DNA, the CDR3 is TGCGCCAGCAGCTGGGACAGGGAGGACACTGAAGCTTTCTTT. Translated, it gives CASSWDREDTEAFF.

CDR3 DNA: TGCGCCAGCAGCCAAGAGTCCGCGAGGACAGGGCTTGGCTACACCTTC. It encodes CASSQESARTGLGYTF. V gene TRBV4-3 combines with J gene TRBJ1-2, with 8 bases fitting TRBD1. In germline, CDR1 is LGHNA, CDR2 YSLEER. The CDR3 is 16 residues long. The V segment lost 0 bases and the J segment 7 bases; nucleotides outside the gene matches: 10.

DNA of the CDR3: TGTGCCAGCAGCCTGCAGGGGGTGGGGGTATTTGGGCAGTATTTT. It translates to CASSLQGVGVFGQYF. The chain is built from TRBV7-2 and TRBJ2-3; 7 bases are a match to TRBD1. Germline lookup yields CDR1 SGHTA and CDR2 FQGNSA. This CDR3 has 15 residues. The J segment lost 11 bases and the V segment lost 5 bases, leaving 16 bases of the junction unmatched.

The genes are TRBV7-9 and TRBJ1-5; weak D call: TRBD1 (6 bases). Trimming removed 5 bases from V and 3 bases from J, with 20 bases in between. The germline CDR1 and CDR2 sequences are SEHNR and FQNEAQ (reference sequence). This CDR3 region has 17 residues. The CDR3 here is CASSTSGGPSYNQPQHF. As DNA, the CDR3 is TGTGCCAGCAGCACCAGCGGGGGGCCTTCTTACAATCAGCCCCAGCATTTT.

V is TRBV9 and J is TRBJ2-6; TRBD1 matches at 8 bases. Looked up from germline, CDR1 is SGDLS and CDR2 is YYNGEE. The CDR3 runs 18 residues. V was pared by 3 bases and J by 4 bases, with 12 bases of the junction left unmatched. The CDR3 nucleotides read TGTGCCAGCAGCGGGGGCAGGGGGCACTTCTCCGGGGCCAACGTCCTGACTTTC. Encoded protein: CASSGGRGHFSGANVLTF. Full variable domain (remainder filled in from reference TRBV9 and TRBJ2-6): DSGVTQTPKHLITATGQRVTLRCSPRSGDLSVYWYQQSLDQGLQFLIQYYNGEERAKGNILERFSAQQFPDLHSELNLSSLELGDSALYFCASSGGRGHFSGANVLTFGAGSRLTVL.

This clone was detected only a few times. The V gene is TRBV19, the J gene TRBJ2-2; D unresolved. V was clipped by 3 bases and J by 7 bases, with 18 bases between them. CDR1 is LNHDA, CDR2 SQIVND, per germline (reference sequence). This CDR3 is 16 amino acids long. The CDR3 bases are TGTGCCAGTAGTATCGGCCAGGCTATCTTGGGCGGGGAGCTGTTTTTT. This translates into CASSIGQAILGGELFF.

The chain combines TRBV12-3 or TRBV12-4 with TRBJ1-1, with no clear D. V lost 7 bases, J lost 1 base, and 10 bases lay in between. The CDR3 sequence is 13 residues long. This CDR3 is CASTFRENTEAFF. The CDR3, as DNA: TGTGCCAGCACCTTCCGAGAGAACACTGAAGCTTTCTTT.

This clone was counted a few times. V usage is TRBV14 and J usage is TRBJ2-2; a possible D gene is TRBD1 (5 bases). CDR3 length: 15 residues. Germline V lookup: CDR1 SGHDN, CDR2 FVKESK. Trimming removed 1 base from V and 5 bases from J, with 11 bases in between. The CDR3 nucleotides are TGTGCCAGCAGCCAAGGGTACAGGCTGACCGGGGAGCTGTTTTTT. Protein: CASSQGYRLTGELFF.

The V and J genes are TRBV3-1 (or the pseudogene TRBV3-2) and TRBJ1-1, with D tentatively TRBD1 (5 bases). The CDR3 is 14 residues long. V dropped 4 bases and J dropped 6 bases, with 15 bases sitting between them. Germline V CDR1 and CDR2: LGHDT, YNNKEL (reference sequence). The CDR3 loop is CASSPGRDGAEAFF. Here the CDR3 DNA reads TGTGCCAGCAGCCCAGGGCGAGATGGGGCTGAAGCTTTCTTT.

This clone was seen many times. The J gene is TRBJ2-2, the V gene TRBV6-2 or TRBV6-3; D perhaps matches TRBD2 (5 bases). The germline CDR1 and CDR2 sequences are MNHEY and SVGEGT. V was cut by 6 bases and J by 2 bases, with 10 bases left in between. The CDR3 extends over 14 amino acids. CDR3 protein: CASSRTLNTGELFF. The CDR3 bases are TGTGCCAGCAGCCGGACTCTAAACACCGGGGAGCTGTTTTTT.

This clone was detected many times. The chain joins TRBV4-3 to TRBJ1-1, with TRBD1 matching 7 bases. The CDR3 has 15 residues. Trimming took 4 bases from V and 1 from J; bases not matched to a gene: 6. Germline V gene lookup returns CDR1 LGHNA and CDR2 YSLEER. Here the CDR3 DNA reads TGCGCCAGCAGCCGAGTAGGGACAGCGAACACTGAAGCTTTCTTT. This codes for CASSRVGTANTEAFF.

The count of this clone is one. This rearrangement joins TRBV5-4 to TRBJ1-4; TRBD1 agrees at 7 bases. V trimming: 1 base; J trimming: 7 bases; junction bases outside the gene matches: 7. The CDR3 length is 15 residues. The germline V gene has CDR1 SGHNT and CDR2 YYREEE (reference sequence). The CDR3 region has the DNA TGTGCCAGCAGCTTGCCCGGGACAGCGTTTGAAAAACTGTTTTTT. Translation gives CASSLPGTAFEKLFF.

CDR3 sequence: CASSLGGGGGAFF. The CDR3 DNA reads as TGTGCCAGCAGTTTAGGCGGAGGGGGCGGAGCTTTCTTT. The chain is built from TRBV12-3 or TRBV12-4 and TRBJ1-1; 7 bases match TRBD1. V lost 1 base, J lost 10 bases, and 6 bases stayed unmatched. The CDR3 spans 13 residues.

The chain is built from TRBV19 and TRBJ2-5; D not certain. Trimming pared 3 bases from V and 2 bases from J, leaving 7 bases between. CDR1 LNHDA and CDR2 SQIVND come from the germline V gene (reference sequence). The CDR3 is 13 amino acids. The CDR3 nucleotides read TGTGCCAGTAGTATTGGGCAGCAAGAGACCCAGTACTTC. It is translated as CASSIGQQETQYF.

This clone has only one observation. The genes are TRBV7-2 and TRBJ1-6; 8 nucleotides line up with TRBD1. The CDR3 length is 15 residues. V trimming: 4 bases; J trimming: 7 bases; junction bases outside the gene matches: 6. The germline CDR1 and CDR2 sequences are SGHTA and FQGNSA. CDR3 in amino acids: CASSSDRAGNSPLHF. Written as DNA, the CDR3 is TGTGCCAGCAGCTCGGACAGGGCGGGCAATTCACCCCTCCACTTT.

The chain has TRBV6-2 or TRBV6-3 and TRBJ2-5, with 7 nucleotides matching TRBD2. The V and J ends lost 0 bases and 5 bases, in that order; junction bases with no gene match: 6. Germline V CDR1 and CDR2: MNHEY, SVGEGT. The CDR3 spans 15 residues. CDR3 amino acids: CASSYSGGNAETQYF. In DNA, the CDR3 is TGTGCCAGCAGTTACTCGGGGGGGAATGCTGAGACCCAGTACTTC.

The rearrangement uses TRBV5-1 and TRBJ1-1; no clear D. This CDR3 comprises 14 residues. In germline, CDR1 is SGHRS, CDR2 YFSETQ. V dropped 4 bases and J dropped 1 base, with 11 bases sitting between them. CDR3 coding DNA: TGCGCCAGCAGCAGATTAGAGCAGAACACTGAAGCTTTCTTT. Protein: CASSRLEQNTEAFF.

J is TRBJ2-7 and V is TRBV4-3; 14 nucleotides line up with TRBD2. V shed 0 bases, J shed 4 bases, and the junction held 5 bases outside the gene matches. The CDR3 consists of 17 residues. Looked up from germline, CDR1 is LGHNA and CDR2 is YSLEER. The CDR3: CASSQDSGLAGVYEQYF. The CDR3 DNA follows: TGCGCCAGCAGCCAAGATTCGGGACTAGCGGGAGTTTACGAGCAGTACTTC.

V is TRBV7-2 and J is TRBJ2-3; TRBD2 agrees at 11 bases. Looked up from germline, CDR1 is SGHTA and CDR2 is FQGNSA. The ends lost 3 bases at V and 5 bases at J; junction bases unmatched: 4. This CDR3 contains 15 residues. The CDR3 region has the DNA TGTGCCAGCAGCTTTAGCGGGAGGGCGGGAGATACGCAGTATTTT. It is translated as CASSFSGRAGDTQYF.